This section outlines one T cell receptor beta chain sequence together with its context. Which antigen it targets is not known. Stem-like memory CD8+ T cells (TSTEM) were defined as CCR7+ PD-1- TIGIT- cells. Density gradient separation was used to isolate peripheral blood mononuclear cells from healthy donor buffy coats. In the study, negative magnetic separation with EasySep or MojoSort CD8+ T cell isolation kits was used to enrich total CD8+ T cells. An RNeasy Mini Kit was used to extract total RNA from duplicate vials of 150,000 sorted CD8+ T cells per subset. PBMCs were used either fresh or after being cryopreserved in fetal bovine serum containing approximately 10% DMSO. Fluorescence-activated cell sorting on a FACSAria III was used to sort the CD8+ T cell subsets to purity. These data belong to a study of human CD8 memory T cell subsets (dated by TCRdb to about 2020). A note on the overall study: To assess how stem-like (TSTEM), progenitor exhausted-like (TPEX) and effector memory CD8+ T cell subsets are clonally related, the TCRbeta repertoires of these three subsets were compared. Six donors each provided TSTEM, TPEX and effector memory subsets, and TCRbeta repertoires were obtained from all six.

Overall study results and their limits: Only TCRbeta chains were sequenced, and the repertoire comparisons were based on over five donors and tested using paired t-tests with Bonferroni correction. Chao1 estimates suggested greater repertoire diversity in TSTEM than in TPEX subsets, potentially reflecting a broader range of specificities. The stem-like TSTEM and TPEX subsets each shared clonotypes with effector memory cells, but the TSTEM and TPEX repertoires had minimal overlap with each other, suggesting distinct antigen spectra. Normalized Shannon-Wiener diversity was similarly high in TSTEM and TPEX subsets, while effector memory subsets were less diverse by comparison.

Taken from the germline V gene, the CDR1 and CDR2 loops are LGHNA and YSLEER. The CDR3 sequence holds 15 residues, the cysteine and phenylalanine included. No DNA sequence is on record. The sequencing machine was a NextSeq 550. A Human TCR Profiling Kit was used to prepare UMI-labeled 5' RACE TCRbeta libraries. The same number of PCR cycles was used to prepare all TCRbeta libraries in parallel. For the original study's pipeline: The number of functional CDR3beta clonotypes in each TCRbeta library ranged from 3,000 to 18,000. MIGEC 1.2.9 was used for UMI extraction and consensus assembly, with a minimum of three reads required per UMI. MiXCR 3.0.3 was used to extract in-frame CDR3beta repertoires. After each sample was downsampled to 42,000 randomly selected UMIs, diversity metrics were computed in VDJtools 1.2.1. For the top 3,000 clones of each sample pair, the repertoire overlap metrics D, R and F2 were calculated in VDJtools. After reprocessing by TCRdb, each CDR3 protein sequence is one entry, and no DNA is given. In this record, the V and J calls reflect TCRdb's handling and not the investigators' own analysis. The sample table holds around 11,000 distinct CDR3 sequences. Together, the top ten hold roughly 9% of the sample.

The chain uses TRBV4-3 and TRBJ1-2. Sample: CD8+ stem-like memory T cells (TSCM and TCM) sorted from PBMCs. This specimen's cell subset or site label, per the study, means: stem-like memory CD8 T cells (TSTEM), CCR7+ PD-1- TIGIT-. The receptor's source is a human donor in good health. The CDR3 protein: CASSQDPIPNYGYTF.